The following is a T cell receptor beta chain sequence with its context. Its specificity is unknown. The CDR3 totals 16 residues. Germline assignment: CDR1 SGHTA and CDR2 FQGNSA. V was cut by 1 base and J by 0 bases, with 11 bases left in between. These data come from a study of cytomegalovirus exposure and HLA in healthy donors. Points from the study as a whole: Rarity held for most TCR sequences, but there were some public TCRs that occurred in many donors.

The PCR used 60 Vbeta and 13 Jbeta primers. Here immunoSEQ multiplex PCR was the method, and the copy in TCRdb shows in-frame clones only, minus some. The data contain about 120,000 clones, over 70% of them seen just once; the ten biggest clones take up around 3.9%. This receptor was obtained from a woman aged 35 to 49 in good health and CMV-seronegative. V usage is TRBV7-2 and J usage is TRBJ2-3; D is uncertain. The sample comprised PBMCs. As DNA, the CDR3 is TGTGCCAGCAGCTTAGTGGTTGGTCTAAGCACAGATACGCAGTATTTT. Its translation: CASSLVVGLSTDTQYF. Supplemented by reference TRBV7-2 and TRBJ2-3, the full variable domain reads GAGVSQSPSNKVTEKGKDVELRCDPISGHTALYWYRQSLGQGLEFLIYFQGNSAPDKSGLPSDRFSAERTGGSVSTLTIQRTQQEDSAVYLCASSLVVGLSTDTQYFGPGTRLTVL.